Listed here is a single TCR beta chain. Its antigen is currently unknown. This specimen belongs to a study of cytomegalovirus exposure and HLA in healthy donors. Study-wide points: What a later analysis reportedly showed was that an Asian-associated ancestry cluster had fewer N-insertions than the approximately 720-donor mean. Rarity characterized most TCR sequences, yet some public TCRs appeared in many donors. Within an earlier analysis, most TCR beta V segments proved productive either about 90% or about 30% of the time.

13 Jbeta primers and 60 Vbeta primers were used for the PCR. Repertoires were generated with immunoSEQ multiplex PCR, while TCRdb's copy carries only in-frame clones and drops some. The sample lists 200,000 or so clones; roughly 76% were seen once. This CDR3 has 15 amino acids. V shed 2 bases and J shed 0 bases, with 12 bases lying between them. CDR1 SGHRS and CDR2 YFSETQ come from the germline V gene. Material: PBMCs. V and J are TRBV5-1 and TRBJ2-7; D is uncertain. This TCR was sampled from a woman in her 30s in good health and CMV-seropositive. The CDR3 DNA reads TGCGCCAGCAGCTTCGCCGACACCAGCTCCTACGAGCAGTACTTC. Amino acids: CASSFADTSSYEQYF.